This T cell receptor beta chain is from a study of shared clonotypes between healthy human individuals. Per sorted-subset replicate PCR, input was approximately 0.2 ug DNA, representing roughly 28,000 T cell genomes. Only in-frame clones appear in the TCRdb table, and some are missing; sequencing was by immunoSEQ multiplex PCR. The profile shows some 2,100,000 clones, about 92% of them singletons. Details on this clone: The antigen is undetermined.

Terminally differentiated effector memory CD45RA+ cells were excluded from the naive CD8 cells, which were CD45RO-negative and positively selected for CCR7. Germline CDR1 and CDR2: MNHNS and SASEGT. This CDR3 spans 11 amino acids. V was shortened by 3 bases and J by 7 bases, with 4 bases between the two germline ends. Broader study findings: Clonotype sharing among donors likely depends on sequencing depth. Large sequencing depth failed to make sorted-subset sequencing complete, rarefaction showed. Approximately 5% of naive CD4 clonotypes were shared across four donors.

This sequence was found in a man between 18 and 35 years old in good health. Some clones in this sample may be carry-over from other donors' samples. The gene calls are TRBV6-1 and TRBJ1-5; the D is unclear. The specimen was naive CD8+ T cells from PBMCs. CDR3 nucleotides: TGTGCCAGCAGTGATCGCCAGCCCCAGCATTTT. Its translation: CASSDRQPQHF.